The rows below give T cell receptor beta chains drawn from one sample of a study of vaccination and CD4 T cells after COVID-19. In TCRdb, the PCR reads were re-called with MiXCR into one record per CDR3 protein. In the table there are 11,000 to 15,000 distinct CDR3 sequences, 73% of which are singletons. Which antigens these TCRs recognize remains unknown. The specimen was CD4+ T cells from blood, cultured in vitro. These receptor sequences come from a human donor who had recovered from COVID-19. CDR3s include the opening cysteine and the closing phenylalanine or tryptophan. Each record gives: V gene, CDR3 length, J gene, D gene, clone size, CDR3 protein, CDR3 DNA. D genes are given only for firm matches. Only part of the rows carry a size: once, few, many, or a class if the clone is expanded.

>TRBV6-2/TRBV6-3|15|TRBJ1-5|NA|NA
CASKPTRAAMRPQHF
TGTGCCAGCAAGCCGACGAGGGCAGCCATGAGGCCCCAGCATTTT
>TRBV15|15|TRBJ1-5|TRBD1|NA
CATSRGQGVGQPQHF
TGTGCCACCAGCAGGGGACAGGGGGTGGGTCAGCCCCAGCATTTT
>TRBV7-8|17|TRBJ1-6|NA|NA
CASSLGSVGTNNSPLHF
TGTGCCAGCAGCTTAGGATCGGTAGGGACCAATAATTCACCCCTCCACTTT
>TRBV7-6|14|TRBJ2-5|TRBD2|NA
CASSEAGGRETQYF
TGTGCCAGCAGTGAAGCGGGAGGCCGTGAGACCCAGTACTTC
>TRBV27|13|TRBJ2-3|NA|few
CASSLKGTDTQYF
TGTGCCAGCAGTTTAAAAGGCACAGATACGCAGTATTTT
>TRBV11-2|15|TRBJ2-5|NA|NA
CASSLGVGREETQYF
TGTGCCAGCAGCTTAGGCGTCGGCAGGGAAGAGACCCAGTACTTC
>TRBV28|14|TRBJ2-3|TRBD2|NA
CASSSSGSTDTQYF
TGTGCCAGCAGTTCTAGCGGGAGCACAGATACGCAGTATTTT
>TRBV6-1|13|TRBJ1-1|NA|NA
CAIARVGNTEAFF
TGTGCCATCGCCAGGGTGGGGAACACTGAAGCTTTCTTT
>TRBV7-2|14|TRBJ1-3|NA|NA
CASSLGGLGNTIYF
TGTGCCAGCAGCTTAGGAGGGCTTGGAAACACCATATATTTT
>TRBV7-9|16|TRBJ2-1|NA|NA
CASSLARIREQGEQFF
TGTGCCAGCAGCTTAGCCCGAATAAGGGAGCAGGGTGAGCAGTTCTTC
>TRBV20-1|15|TRBJ1-5|NA|NA
CSARGADGDNQPQHF
TGCAGTGCTAGAGGTGCGGACGGGGACAATCAGCCCCAGCATTTT
>TRBV5-3|15|TRBJ2-7|NA|NA
CASSWAGAMIYEQYF
TGTGCCAGCAGCTGGGCGGGCGCTATGATCTACGAGCAGTACTTC
>TRBV6-5|14|TRBJ2-7|NA|NA
CASSYSRPGFEQYF
TGTGCCAGCAGTTACTCGAGGCCGGGGTTCGAGCAGTACTTC
>TRBV6-1|16|TRBJ1-5|TRBD1|NA
CASSEIKGAGNQPQHF
TGTGCCAGCAGTGAAATTAAGGGGGCAGGCAATCAGCCCCAGCATTTT
>TRBV12-3/TRBV12-4|15|TRBJ2-1|TRBD2|NA
CASSLAGLAGGRQFF
TGTGCCAGCAGCCTGGCGGGACTAGCGGGAGGTCGGCAGTTCTTC